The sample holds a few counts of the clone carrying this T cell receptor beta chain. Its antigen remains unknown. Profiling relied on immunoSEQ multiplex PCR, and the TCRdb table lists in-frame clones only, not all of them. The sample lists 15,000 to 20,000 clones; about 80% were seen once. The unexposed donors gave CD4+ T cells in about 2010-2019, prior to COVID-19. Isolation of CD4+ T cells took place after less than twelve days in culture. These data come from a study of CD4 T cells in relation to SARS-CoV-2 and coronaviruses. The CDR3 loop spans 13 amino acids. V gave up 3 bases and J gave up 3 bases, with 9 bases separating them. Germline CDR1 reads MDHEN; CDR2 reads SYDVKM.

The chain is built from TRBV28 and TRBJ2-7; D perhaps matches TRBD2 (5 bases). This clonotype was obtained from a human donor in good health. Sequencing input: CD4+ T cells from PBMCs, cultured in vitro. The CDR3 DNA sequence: TGTGCCAGCAGTTTGGAGGTTGGCTACGAGCAGTACTTC. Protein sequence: CASSLEVGYEQYF.